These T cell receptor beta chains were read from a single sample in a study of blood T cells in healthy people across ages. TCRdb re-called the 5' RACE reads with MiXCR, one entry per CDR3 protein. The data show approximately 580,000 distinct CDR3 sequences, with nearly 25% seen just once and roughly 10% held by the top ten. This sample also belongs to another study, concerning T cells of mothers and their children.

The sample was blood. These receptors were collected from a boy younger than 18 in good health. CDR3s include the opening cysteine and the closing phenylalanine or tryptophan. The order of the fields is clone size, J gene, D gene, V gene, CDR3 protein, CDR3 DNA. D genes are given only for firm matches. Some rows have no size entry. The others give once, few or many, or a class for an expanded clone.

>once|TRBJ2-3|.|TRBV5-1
CASSFGGSDTDTQYF
TGCGCCAGCAGCTTTGGTGGGAGTGACACAGATACGCAGTATTTT
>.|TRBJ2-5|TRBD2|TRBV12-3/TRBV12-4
CASRPAGAETQYF
TGTGCCAGCAGACCAGCGGGAGCAGAGACCCAGTACTTC
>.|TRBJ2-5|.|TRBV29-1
CSVVRDQETQYF
TGCAGCGTAGTGAGGGACCAAGAGACCCAGTACTTC
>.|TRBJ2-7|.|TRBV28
CASSSVGSGLGEQYF
TGTGCCAGCAGTTCAGTAGGATCCGGATTAGGCGAGCAGTACTTC
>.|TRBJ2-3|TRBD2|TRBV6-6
CASSLERGTTDAQYF
TGTGCCAGCAGTTTAGAGCGGGGGACCACAGATGCGCAGTATTTT
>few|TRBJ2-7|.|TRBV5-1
CASSLADAYEQYF
TGCGCCAGCAGCTTGGCCGATGCCTACGAGCAGTACTTC
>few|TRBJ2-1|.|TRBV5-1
CASSLEGSNEQFF
TGCGCCAGCAGCTTGGAGGGTAGTAATGAGCAGTTCTTC
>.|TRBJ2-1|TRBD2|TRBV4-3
CASGTLAGSSYNEQFF
TGCGCCAGCGGCACCTTAGCGGGTTCCTCCTACAATGAGCAGTTCTTC
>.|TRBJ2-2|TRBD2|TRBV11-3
CASSHRGGNTGELFF
TGTGCCAGCAGCCACCGGGGGGGTAACACCGGGGAGCTGTTTTTT
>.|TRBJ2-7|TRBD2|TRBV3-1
CASSQKGTSAYEQYF
TGTGCCAGCAGCCAGAAAGGGACTAGCGCCTACGAGCAGTACTTC
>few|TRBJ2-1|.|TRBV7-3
CASSLNPGGISYNEQFF
TGTGCCAGCAGCTTAAATCCTGGCGGGATTTCCTACAATGAGCAGTTCTTC
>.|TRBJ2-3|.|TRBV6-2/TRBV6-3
CASSPGPPSQEDTQYF
TGTGCCAGCAGTCCCGGTCCACCCTCGCAGGAGGATACGCAGTATTTT
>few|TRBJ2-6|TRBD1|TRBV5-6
CASSTQGAGANVLTF
TGTGCCAGCAGCACCCAGGGGGCTGGGGCCAACGTCCTGACTTTC
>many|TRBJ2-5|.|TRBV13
CASSFRDQGVETQYF
TGTGCCAGCAGCTTCCGGGATCAGGGAGTTGAGACCCAGTACTTC
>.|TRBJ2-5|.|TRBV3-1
CASSQNRETQYF
TGTGCCAGCAGCCAAAATCGAGAGACCCAGTACTTC
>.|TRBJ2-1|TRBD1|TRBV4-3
CASSQGQGSDNEQFF
TGCGCCAGCAGCCAAGGACAGGGTTCCGACAATGAGCAGTTCTTC